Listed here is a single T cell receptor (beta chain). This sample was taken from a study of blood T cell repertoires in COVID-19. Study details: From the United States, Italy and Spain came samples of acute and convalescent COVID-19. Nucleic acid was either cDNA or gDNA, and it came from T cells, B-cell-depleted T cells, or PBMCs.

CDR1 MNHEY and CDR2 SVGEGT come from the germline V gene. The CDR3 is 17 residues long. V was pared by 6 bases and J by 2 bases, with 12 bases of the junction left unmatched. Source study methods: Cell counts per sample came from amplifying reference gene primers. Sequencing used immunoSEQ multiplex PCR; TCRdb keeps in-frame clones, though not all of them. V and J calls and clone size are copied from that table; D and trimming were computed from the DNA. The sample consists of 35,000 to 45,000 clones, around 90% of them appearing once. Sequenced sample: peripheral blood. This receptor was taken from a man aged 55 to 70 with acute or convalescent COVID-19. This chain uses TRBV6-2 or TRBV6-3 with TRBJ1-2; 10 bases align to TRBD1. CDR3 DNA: TGTGCCAGCAGCCCTGGAGGGACAGGGGCATGGAACTATGGCTACACCTTC. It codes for CASSPGGTGAWNYGYTF.